This T cell receptor beta chain was observed in a study of CD8 T cells in ankylosing spondylitis (dated by TCRdb to about 2017). For the wider study: The study profiled T cell receptor beta repertoires in healthy donors and ankylosing spondylitis patients to find disease-linked TCR variants. In total, the full study cohort was made up of 85 to 140 healthy donors and more than 20 ankylosing spondylitis patients. Peripheral blood was sampled, and synovial fluid was also collected from ankylosing spondylitis patients. What the work shows at the level of the full study, not this receptor alone: Some motif variants had previously been reported in the synovial fluid and blood of reactive arthritis patients, which suggests shared mechanisms of disease initiation. Blood from ankylosing spondylitis patients appeared to be characterized by a TCR beta motif composed of several highly homologous amino acid variants. The disease-linked clones were reported as significantly enriched in matched synovial fluid samples from ankylosing spondylitis patients. The disease-linked clones had a CD8+ phenotype and were found at relatively low frequencies in peripheral blood.

Looking up the germline V gene yields CDR1 SGDLS and CDR2 YYNGEE. The CDR3 covers 13 residues, taking in both the cysteine and the phenylalanine. Just the 39-base CDR3 DNA is kept, in frame starting at base 1. The V and J ends are trimmed by 0 bases and 1 base, leaving 4 bases between them. The sequencing machine was an Illumina HiSeq 2500. Quantitative 5'-RACE with molecular barcodes was used to prepare TCR beta libraries. Turning to the authors' computational methods: Disease-linked TCR variants were identified with a new computational method built on a probabilistic model of VDJ rearrangement. The public reads were run again by TCRdb, first through fastp at Q25 and then through MiXCR, and only productive beta chains were kept. Records with the same CDR3 protein are collapsed into one entry carrying the most frequent genes and DNA. None of the V and J calls come from the authors' own analysis; TCRdb made them. Within this sample are 40,000 to 50,000 distinct CDR3 sequences, with over 3.5% of them counted one time only. 4% of the sample is in the top ten clones.

This clonotype showed up many times. Its recognized antigen is unknown. Base qualities are not provided; no much larger clone lies one nucleotide away. This TCR was recovered from a female donor with ankylosing spondylitis or in good health (not recorded which). Recombination connected TRBV9 to TRBJ2-5, with the D gene uncertain. The sample was blood, either unsorted or a sorted T cell fraction (not recorded which). The nucleotides are TGTGCCAGCAGCGTAGACAGCCAAGAGACCCAGTACTTC. Its coded protein is CASSVDSQETQYF.